This entry is about one T cell receptor beta chain. Its matching antigen is unknown. The investigators reverse transcribed all of the isolated RNA, so they sequenced expressed TCRB transcripts. Produced via immunoSEQ multiplex PCR; TCRdb's table is partial and in-frame only. The sample yields about half a million clones, roughly 10% seen once. The CDR3 consists of 15 residues. V was clipped by 6 bases and J by 5 bases, with 17 bases between them. Germline V gene lookup returns CDR1 MNHEY and CDR2 SVGAGI. The data stem from a study of beta chain features in type 1 diabetes. Study conclusions and caveats: VDJ junctions sequenced from type 1 diabetes patients showed fewer insertions and more deletions. For cells with high TCR expression, cDNA sequencing could yield over-representation.

Sampling consisted of one heparinised blood draw per donor, averaging roughly 100 mL. This receptor was taken from a woman younger than 30 in good health. The chain uses TRBV6-5 and TRBJ2-1, with D possibly matching TRBD1 (6 bases). Sequenced input: naive CD4+ T cells from blood. CDR3 nucleotides: TGTGCCAGCAGCCCCGACAGGTCGAGGCACAATGAGCAGTTCTTC. It is translated as CASSPDRSRHNEQFF.